This TCR beta chain appears in the sequencing data of a study of sequential checkpoint blockade in melanoma (dated by TCRdb to between 2018 and 2020). Describing the broader study: Using 1:1 randomization, the trial assigned patients either to first-line nivolumab followed by ipilimumab (arm A) or to ipilimumab followed by nivolumab (arm B). Maintenance nivolumab came after both trial sequences. Matched tumor biopsies were taken from over 20 patients before treatment and at week 13, after single-agent nivolumab (arm A) or ipilimumab (arm B). In around 80% of the matched pre- and post-treatment tumor biopsy pairs, both biopsies came from the same lesion. TCRbeta immunosequencing was performed on DNA from 85 to 100 pretreatment melanoma tumor samples. Beyond this particular receptor, the publication reports: Within-arm analyses of tumor T-cell fraction were limited by small sample sizes and reduced statistical power. Patients with increases in tumor T-cell fraction and clonality by week 13 were approximately 30 times more likely to achieve clinical benefit. Tumor T-cell fraction and clonality were correlated with PD-L1 staining and CD8+ T-cell counts, but not with mutational load. Among patients in arm A, the nivolumab-first arm, pretreatment tumor TIL clonality was associated with response (P = .04). Larger, independent patient cohorts are needed to validate the response-prediction model that combines TCR metrics and mutation burden.

Deletion took 5 bases off V and 5 bases off J, with a span of 17 bases between the germline ends. The germline V gene (reference sequence) provides CDR1 LNHNV and CDR2 YYDKDF. Counted from cysteine to phenylalanine, this CDR3 has 15 amino acids. Just the 45-base CDR3 DNA is kept, in frame starting at base 1. The immunoSEQ Assay was used to immunosequence TCRbeta CDR3 regions from genomic DNA. Before high-throughput sequencing, genomic DNA was amplified using bias-controlled multiplex PCR. The study's processing was this. To quantify the absolute abundance of each unique TCRbeta CDR3 region, the sequences were collapsed and filtered. Clonality, defined as 1 minus Pielou's evenness, was calculated using only productive rearrangements. Tumor T-cell fraction was calculated by normalizing TCRbeta template counts to the amount of usable DNA, which was estimated from several housekeeping genes. A previously published method was used to identify clones whose frequencies were significantly greater in on-treatment samples than in baseline samples. Not all clones reach the TCRdb copy of this immuneACCESS table, which keeps in-frame sequences only. Checked studies attribute under half of the gap to unresolved V genes and leave the rest unexplained. Clone size and V and J calls were adopted from that table, with D and trimming inferred from the DNA. For this sample the table gives 550 to 900 clones, of which 15% to 20% were detected only once. The biggest ten clones account for 20% of the sample.

The label giving this sample's treatment or condition can be read as: randomized to nivolumab then ipilimumab (arm A) or the reverse (arm B). None of the patients in the trial had previously been given DNA-damaging chemotherapy. CheckMate 064, a randomized, open-label phase II trial of sequential checkpoint blockade, was the source of the samples, all of which came from patients with melanoma. Genomic DNA from formalin-fixed paraffin-embedded (FFPE) tissue samples was used for tumor TCR sequencing. Details on this clone: This clone's antigen is unknown. Base-call qualities are not available, and no considerably larger clone is one nucleotide away.

The chain employs TRBV15 and TRBJ2-3; TRBD2 is a weak D gene call, 5 bases matching. Sequenced here: tumor tissue (inferred from file names), sampled from a patient given nivolumab and ipilimumab in sequence. The receptor's source is a human donor with melanoma. The DNA reads TGTGCCACCAGCGGCCCGGGCCTTCGGGGAGATACGCAGTATTTT. It codes for CATSGPGLRGDTQYF.